This T cell receptor beta chain was recorded in a study of technical replicates of blood from a few donors. Germline V gives CDR1 SGHDN, CDR2 FVKESK. This CDR3 spans 15 amino acids. Deletions cut 1 base from V and 9 bases from J, with 13 bases between. TCRdb keeps only in-frame clones here, not all; method: immunoSEQ multiplex PCR. The profile shows about 78,000 clones, 95% of them singletons. This rearrangement joins TRBV14 to TRBJ1-6, with a possible D match to TRBD1 (6 bases). This receptor was obtained from a human donor in good health. Input material: T cells isolated from PBMCs. The CDR3 DNA is TGTGCCAGCAGCCAAGGGGCGCGGGGGGCTTCACCCCTCCACTTT. It yields the protein CASSQGARGASPLHF.